The source of this T cell receptor beta chain is a study of shared clonotypes between healthy human individuals (dated by TCRdb to between 2020 and 2021). About the investigation overall: A couple of women and three men aged 18 to 49 years were included in the cohort. Between about 0.8 and 9 billion PBMCs per donor were obtained by leukapheresis. For each donor, three plates each were used for CD4 naive and CD4 memory, two plates were used for CD8 naive, and one plate was used for CD8 memory. To increase sequencing depth and limit assay-specific biases, TCR repertoire library preparation and sequencing were carried out by different laboratories using diverse techniques. To estimate repertoire size and how much clonotypes are shared between individuals, the study performed deep sequencing of blood TCR repertoires from five healthy adults. On the study overall, not on this receptor specifically: Rarefaction of sorted-subset datasets indicated incomplete sequencing despite the large sequencing depth. About 5% of naive CD4, 3.5% of naive CD8, roughly 2.4% of memory CD4, and 0.4% of memory CD8 clonotypes were shared across several donors. Naive subsets generally had larger estimated clonotype richness than memory subsets did. Based on pairwise subsampling, the degree of clonotype sharing among donors was expected to be affected by sequencing depth. Sampling was restricted to blood, and TCR repertoires in tissues likely differ from the TCR repertoires found in blood. Higher generation probabilities were observed for clonotypes shared by all four sorted-subset donors than for non-shared clonotypes. Because the study included only a small number of donors, the genetic and exposure-history diversity represented was limited.

Using the deep immunoSEQ assay, TCR CDR3 regions were amplified from genomic DNA by multiplex PCR. Extracted genomic DNA from each cell subset was spread evenly across all wells of several immunoSEQ 96-well plates, with each plate serving as a replicate. For sorted subsets, each replicate PCR was loaded with about 200 ng genomic DNA, equivalent to 25,000 to 35,000 T cell genomes. Purified libraries were quantified with a Qubit 3.0 fluorometer, sized on a Bioanalyzer 2100, and re-quantified with the KAPA Library Quantification kit. Each immunoSEQ 96-well plate was sequenced on its own single-read 150-cycle Illumina NextSeq 550 flow cell. In the paper's pipeline: The immunoSEQ output contained only junctional sequences without quality scores, so filtering could not match that applied to full-length reads. To assign V/J genes and CDR3, sequences were annotated against IMGT germline references using PyIR, a Python wrapper for IgBLAST v1.9. Reads were removed for weak V/J assignments (E-value above 1e-6), missing CDR3, stop codons, out-of-frame junctions, or ambiguous translated residues. A V3J clonotype was defined by an identical inferred V gene, J gene, and CDR3 amino acid sequence. Percentage overlap between repertoires was calculated by dividing the number of shared unique clonotypes by the size of the smaller repertoire. Richness of each repertoire was evaluated using RTK rarefaction, the Chao1 estimator, and Recon v2.1 estimates of unobserved clonotypes. OLGA was used to compute generation probabilities for all TCRbeta clonotypes that the gDNA method yielded from four donors. As stored in TCRdb, this immuneACCESS dataset retains in-frame rearrangements with V and J assigned. A fraction of the clones does not appear; measured against another copy, unresolved V genes explain less than half of the discrepancy, and the remainder lacks a known reason. The D gene and trimming were derived from the DNA, and the V and J assignments and clone size from that table. Present in this sample are about 2.3 million clones, over 85% of which were seen just once. The ten largest clones represent about 0.39% of the sample.

With respect to this clone: Which antigen it targets is not known. Base qualities were left out, and no much larger clone turns up one base away.

The donors were healthy, HIV-negative adults with no recently reported acute infections or vaccinations. Every donor was a Caucasian adult residing in Nashville, Tennessee, USA. CD4+ T cells were enriched by magnetic negative selection, after which naive cells were positively selected on CD45RA and the negative fraction was taken as the memory subset. After blood collection by leukapheresis, PBMCs were isolated using Ficoll-Histopaque density gradient centrifugation and then cryopreserved in the vapor phase of liquid nitrogen. Analytical flow cytometry was used to check the purity and quantity of each magnetically sorted T cell population. Genomic DNA was isolated from every sorted fraction and measured by UV absorbance on a Nanodrop 2000c. This sequence was found in a man younger than 30 in good health. Some clones in this sample may be carry-over from other donors' samples. The sequencing input was naive CD4+ T cells from PBMCs. What this sample's cell subset or site label stands for: CD45RA+ positively selected.

Here the CDR3 is given as CASRGQGRTDYGYTF. In nucleotide form, the sequence is TGTGCCAGCAGGGGACAGGGGCGTACCGACTATGGCTACACCTTC. The sequence links TRBV28 to TRBJ1-2; 10 central bases correspond to TRBD1. V loses 6 bases at its end and J loses 3 bases; junction bases beyond the gene matches: 7. The germline V gene encodes CDR1 MDHEN and CDR2 SYDVKM. From the cysteine up to the phenylalanine, the CDR3 has a length of 15 residues. Only CDR3 DNA remains: 45 bases, in frame from the first base.